The text below deals with one T cell receptor (beta chain). Its specificity is unknown. The data originate from a study of regulatory T cells in long-lasting Graves disease. Whole-study findings and limits: There was favoring of TRBV28, TRBJ1-2 and TRBJ2-5 in persistent disease.

Germline CDR1 is SEHNR and CDR2 is FQNEAQ (reference sequence). Deletions cut 8 bases from V and 1 base from J, with 9 bases between. The CDR3 sequence is 12 residues long. As for time point: persistent/refractory GD, antithyroid drugs over 5 years with positive TRAb. Extracted RNA from PBMCs served as the source of the TCR library. Sequencing libraries for TCR beta were prepared with iRepertoire HTBI primers and Arm-PCR of CDR3 regions. TCRdb reanalysed the multiplex PCR reads using MiXCR and keeps one entry per CDR3 protein. This table holds around 500,000 distinct CDR3 sequences, more than 20% found once.

This TCR came from a female donor with Graves disease. The sequenced sample was peripheral blood mononuclear cells (PBMCs), obtained when the disease was refractory, from a patient treated with antithyroid drugs. The V call is TRBV7-9, the J call TRBJ2-7, with D unresolved. CDR3 protein: CASLGLSYEQYF. DNA of the CDR3: TGTGCCAGCCTAGGGCTATCCTACGAGCAGTACTTC.